Described below is a single T cell receptor (beta chain) sequence and its context. What it binds is unknown. The sample is drawn from a study of Tregs in tolerant kidney transplant recipients. Measured with immunoSEQ multiplex PCR; TCRdb has only the in-frame clones, and not every one. This sample has tens of thousands of clones, with around 87% found just once. Germline values: CDR1 SGHTA, CDR2 FQGNSA. The CDR3 spans 15 residues. The junction had 10 bases not matched to a gene; V was cut back by 5 bases and J by 6 bases. Recipients received nonmyeloablative bone marrow transplants from related graft donors, with transient mixed chimerism. Unstimulated regulatory T cells (CD4+CD25+CD127-), CD4+CD25- non-regulatory cells, CD4 and CD8 cells were FACS-sorted from thawed PBMCs. General study results and limits: Few patients were studied, so findings need validation in larger groups. Expanding Tregs on activated donor B cells appeared to best identify donor-specific TCRbeta clones.

This receptor was identified in a human patient who received a combined kidney and bone marrow transplant. Some of the T cells may derive from the graft donor. The sample here was CD4+ T cells from blood (PBMCs), taken 6 months after the transplant. This chain connects TRBV7-2 to TRBJ2-7, with 10 bases lining up with TRBD2. CDR3 in DNA: TGTGCCAGCAGCATAACTAGCGGGACCCCTCTCGAGCAGTACTTC. It specifies CASSITSGTPLEQYF.